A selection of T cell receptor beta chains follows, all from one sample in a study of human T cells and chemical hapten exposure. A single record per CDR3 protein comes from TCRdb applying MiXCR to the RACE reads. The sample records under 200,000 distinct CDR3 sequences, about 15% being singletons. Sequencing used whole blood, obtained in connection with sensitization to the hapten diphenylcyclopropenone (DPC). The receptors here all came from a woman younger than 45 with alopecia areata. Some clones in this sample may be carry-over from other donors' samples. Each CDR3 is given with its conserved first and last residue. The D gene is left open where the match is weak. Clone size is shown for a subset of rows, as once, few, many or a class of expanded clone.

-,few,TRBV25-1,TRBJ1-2,CATQGPSYGYTF,TGTGCCACTCAGGGACCGAGCTATGGCTACACCTTC
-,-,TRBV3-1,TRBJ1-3,CASSRDSSGNTIYF,TGTGCCAGCAGCCGTGACAGCTCTGGAAACACCATATATTTT
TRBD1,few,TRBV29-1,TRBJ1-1,CSVIGTVNTEAFF,TGCAGCGTGATTGGGACAGTGAACACTGAAGCTTTCTTT
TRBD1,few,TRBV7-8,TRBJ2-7,CASSLEIRDRKDF,TGTGCCAGCAGCTTAGAAATCCGGGACAGGAAGGACTTC
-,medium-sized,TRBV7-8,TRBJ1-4,CASSPRSRPNEKLFF,TGTGCCAGCAGCCCGCGTAGCAGACCTAATGAAAAACTGTTTTTT
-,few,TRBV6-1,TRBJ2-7,CASESSYSYEQYF,TGTGCCAGCGAATCCAGCTACTCCTACGAGCAGTACTTC
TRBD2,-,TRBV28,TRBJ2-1,CASRAGGAYNEQFF,TGTGCCAGTCGAGCGGGGGGAGCCTACAATGAGCAGTTCTTC
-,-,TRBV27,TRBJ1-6,CASSPGFYSPLHF,TGTGCCAGCAGTCCAGGGTTTTATTCACCCCTCCACTTT
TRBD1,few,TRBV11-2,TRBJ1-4,CASSLRLQGATNEKLFF,TGTGCCAGCAGCTTGCGTCTACAGGGGGCGACTAATGAAAAACTGTTTTTT
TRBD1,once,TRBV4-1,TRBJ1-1,CASSQLTGRGEAFF,TGCGCCAGCAGCCAATTGACAGGGAGGGGTGAAGCTTTCTTT
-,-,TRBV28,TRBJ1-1,CASSLVHTEAFF,TGTGCCAGCAGTTTGGTTCACACTGAAGCTTTCTTT
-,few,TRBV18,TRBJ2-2,CASSPLESGELFF,TGTGCCAGCTCACCATTGGAGTCGGGGGAGCTGTTTTTT
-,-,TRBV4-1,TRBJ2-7,CASSQVGTSYEQYF,TGCGCCAGCAGCCAAGTAGGGACCTCCTACGAGCAGTACTTC
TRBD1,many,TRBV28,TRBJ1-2,CASSLSYRGYGYTF,TGTGCCAGCAGTTTATCGTACAGGGGGTATGGCTACACCTTC
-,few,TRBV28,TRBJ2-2,CASSFLQNTGELFF,TGTGCCAGCAGTTTCCTACAGAACACCGGGGAGCTGTTTTTT
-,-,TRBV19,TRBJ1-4,CASSRTSLGRSNEKLFF,TGTGCCAGTAGTCGGACCTCGCTGGGGAGGAGTAATGAAAAACTGTTTTTT
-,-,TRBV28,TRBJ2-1,CASRARRAFNEQFF,TGTGCCAGCAGAGCTAGGAGGGCCTTCAATGAGCAGTTCTTC
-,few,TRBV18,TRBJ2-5,CASSPHRDSKETQYF,TGTGCCAGCTCACCCCACCGGGACTCCAAAGAGACCCAGTACTTC
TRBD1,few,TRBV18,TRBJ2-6,CASSTGTGSSGANVLTF,TGTGCCAGCTCGACCGGGACAGGGAGCTCTGGGGCCAACGTCCTGACTTTC
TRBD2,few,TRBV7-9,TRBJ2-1,CASSRTRLADNEQFF,TGTGCCAGCAGCCGAACCCGACTAGCGGACAATGAGCAGTTCTTC
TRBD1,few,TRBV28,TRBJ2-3,CASLKGQGRTQYF,TGTGCCAGTCTAAAGGGACAGGGGCGTACGCAGTATTTT
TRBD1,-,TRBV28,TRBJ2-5,CASSRDRPTTQYF,TGTGCCAGCAGTCGGGACAGACCAACCACCCAGTACTTC
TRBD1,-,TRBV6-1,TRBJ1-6,CASSFDRGRNSPLHF,TGTGCCAGCAGCTTTGACAGGGGCCGGAATTCACCCCTCCACTTT
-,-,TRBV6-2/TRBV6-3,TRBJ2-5,CASSYAGLEETQYF,TGTGCCAGCAGTTACGCGGGACTCGAAGAGACCCAGTACTTC
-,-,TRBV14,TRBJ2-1,CASSQAPRGQFF,TGTGCCAGCAGCCAAGCGCCGAGGGGGCAGTTCTTC
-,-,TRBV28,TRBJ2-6,CASSFASGANILTF,TGTGCCAGCAGTTTTGCCTCTGGGGCCAACATCCTGACTTTC
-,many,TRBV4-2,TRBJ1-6,CASSRAGRDGGNSPLHF,TGTGCCAGCAGCCGGGCAGGTAGGGACGGGGGTAATTCACCCCTCCACTTT
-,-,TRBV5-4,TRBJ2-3,CASSGTETSTDTQYF,TGTGCCAGCAGCGGGACGGAAACTAGCACAGATACGCAGTATTTT
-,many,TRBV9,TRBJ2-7,CASSAAPSYEQYF,TGTGCCAGCAGCGCCGCCCCTTCCTACGAGCAGTACTTC
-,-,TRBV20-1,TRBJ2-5,CSARGLGTAQPSGVTQYF,TGCAGTGCTCGAGGCCTCGGGACAGCTCAGCCGTCGGGAGTGACCCAGTACTTC
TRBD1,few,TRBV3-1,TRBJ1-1,CASSPTRTGGITEAFF,TGTGCCAGCAGCCCAACCCGGACAGGGGGAATCACTGAAGCTTTCTTT
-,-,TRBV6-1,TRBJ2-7,CASSESLVYEQYF,TGTGCCAGCAGTGAATCGCTAGTCTACGAGCAGTACTTC
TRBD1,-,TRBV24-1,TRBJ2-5,CATSDRQGAPETQYF,TGTGCCACCAGTGATAGACAGGGGGCCCCAGAGACCCAGTACTTC
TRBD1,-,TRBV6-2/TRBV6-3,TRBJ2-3,CASSYSGQGAGDTQYF,TGTGCCAGCAGTTACTCCGGACAGGGGGCCGGAGATACGCAGTATTTT
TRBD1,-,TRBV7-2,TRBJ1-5,CASSLGGTGDQPQHF,TGTGCCAGCAGCTTAGGGGGGACAGGCGATCAGCCCCAGCATTTT
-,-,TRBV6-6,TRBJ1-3,CASSYSSGHGNTIYF,TGTGCCAGCAGTTACTCGTCCGGGCACGGAAACACCATATATTTT
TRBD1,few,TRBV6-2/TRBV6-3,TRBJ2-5,CASTAVLRGQETQYF,TGTGCCAGCACCGCCGTCCTCAGGGGGCAAGAGACCCAGTACTTC
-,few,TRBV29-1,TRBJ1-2,CSVAPGRGNGYTF,TGCAGCGTTGCCCCCGGACGGGGTAATGGCTACACCTTC
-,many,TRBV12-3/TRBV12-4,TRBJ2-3,CASSFYYGSSADTQYF,TGTGCCAGCAGTTTCTATTACGGATCTAGCGCGGATACGCAGTATTTT
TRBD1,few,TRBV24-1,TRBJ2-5,CATSDQTGGETQYF,TGTGCCACCAGTGATCAAACAGGGGGAGAGACCCAGTACTTC
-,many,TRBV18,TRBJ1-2,CASSLQNPAANYGYTF,TGTGCCAGCTCACTTCAGAACCCGGCAGCTAACTATGGCTACACCTTC
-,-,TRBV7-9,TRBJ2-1,CASSPPGTRYNEQFF,TGTGCCAGCAGCCCCCCCGGGACACGATACAATGAGCAGTTCTTC
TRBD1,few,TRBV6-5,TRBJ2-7,CASTGQTYEQYF,TGTGCCAGCACGGGACAGACCTACGAGCAGTACTTC
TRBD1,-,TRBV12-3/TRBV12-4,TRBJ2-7,CASSRTGGGSYEQYF,TGTGCCAGCAGTCGGACAGGGGGCGGTTCCTACGAGCAGTACTTC
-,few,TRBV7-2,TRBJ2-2,CASSFMDTGELFF,TGTGCCAGCAGCTTTATGGACACCGGGGAGCTGTTTTTT
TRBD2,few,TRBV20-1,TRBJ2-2,CSARGAGGFANTGELFF,TGCAGTGCTAGAGGTGCGGGGGGCTTCGCGAACACCGGGGAGCTGTTTTTT
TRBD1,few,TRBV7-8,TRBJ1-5,CASSWTGQLQPQHF,TGTGCCAGCAGCTGGACGGGACAGCTTCAGCCCCAGCATTTT
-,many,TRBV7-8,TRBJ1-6,CASSLVETLGNSPLHF,TGTGCCAGCAGCTTAGTTGAGACGTTGGGGAATTCACCCCTCCACTTT
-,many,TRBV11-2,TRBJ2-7,CASSLLGPTVEQYF,TGTGCCAGCAGCTTATTGGGACCCACCGTTGAGCAGTACTTC